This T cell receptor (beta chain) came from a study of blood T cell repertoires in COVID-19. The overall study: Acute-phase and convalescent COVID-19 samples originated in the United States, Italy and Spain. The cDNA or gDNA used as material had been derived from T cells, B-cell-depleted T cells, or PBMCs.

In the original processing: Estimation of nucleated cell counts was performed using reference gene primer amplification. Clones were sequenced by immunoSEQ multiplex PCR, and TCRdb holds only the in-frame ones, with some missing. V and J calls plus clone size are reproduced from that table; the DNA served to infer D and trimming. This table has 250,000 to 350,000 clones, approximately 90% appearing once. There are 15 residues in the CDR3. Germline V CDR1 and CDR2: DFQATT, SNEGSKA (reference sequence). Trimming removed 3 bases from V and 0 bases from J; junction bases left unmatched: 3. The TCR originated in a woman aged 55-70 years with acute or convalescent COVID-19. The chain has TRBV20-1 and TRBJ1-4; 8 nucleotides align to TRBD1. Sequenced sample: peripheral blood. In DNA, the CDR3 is TGCAGTGCTAGTGAGACAGGGGCAACTAATGAAAAACTGTTTTTT. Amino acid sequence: CSASETGATNEKLFF.